This passage covers 7 T cell receptor beta chains from one sample sequenced in a study of human T cells and chemical hapten exposure. Time point meaning: patch test 3, about 24 weeks after DPC sensitization. The treatment was: therapeutic diphenylcyclopropenone sensitization with weekly scalp DPC. TCRdb recomputed calls from the RACE reads with MiXCR, one row per CDR3 protein. The data contain about 160,000 distinct CDR3 sequences, 28% of them seen just once; the ten biggest clones take up under 2.5%. This specimen was whole blood, taken in connection with sensitization to the hapten diphenylcyclopropenone (DPC). The receptors come from a woman between 18 and 29 years old with alopecia areata. Some clones in this sample may be carry-over from other donors' samples.

This chain connects TRBV10-3 to TRBJ2-5, with D possibly TRBD2 on 6 matching bases. The CDR3 extends over 14 amino acids. CDR1 and CDR2 (germline): ENHRY, SYGVKD. V was cut by 3 bases and J by 4 bases, with 12 bases left in between. The CDR3 DNA sequence: TGTGCCATCAGTGACGAGACTAGAGGAGAGACCCAGTACTTC. Residues: CAISDETRGETQYF.

The V and J genes are TRBV6-2 or TRBV6-3 and TRBJ2-5, with a possible D match to TRBD2 (6 bases). Trimming pared 2 bases from V and 5 bases from J, leaving 18 bases between. Germline V gene data show CDR1 as MNHEY and CDR2 as SVGEGT. The CDR3 is made up of 16 amino acids. CDR3: CASSYPYSGGEETQYF. CDR3 coding DNA: TGTGCCAGCAGTTACCCATATTCCGGGGGTGAGGAGACCCAGTACTTC.

This rearrangement joins TRBV7-6 to TRBJ1-2; 12 bases map to TRBD1. Germline CDR1 and CDR2: SGHVS and FNYEAQ. Trimming removed 6 bases from V and 5 bases from J; junction bases left unmatched: 4. This CDR3 is built from 14 residues. The CDR3 sequence: CASSGTGGAYGYTF. CDR3 in DNA: TGTGCCAGCAGTGGGACAGGGGGCGCTTATGGCTACACCTTC.

The J gene is TRBJ1-2, the V gene TRBV4-1; D may be TRBD1 (6 bases). Germline V lookup: CDR1 MGHRA, CDR2 YSYEKL. V was clipped by 0 bases and J by 8 bases, with 10 bases between them. CDR3 length: 13 amino acids. CDR3 in amino acids: CASSQDGDRGYTF. In DNA form, the CDR3 reads TGCGCCAGCAGCCAAGATGGAGACAGGGGCTACACCTTC.

The chain has TRBV6-2 or TRBV6-3 and TRBJ1-6, with TRBD1 matching 7 bases. The ends lost 7 bases at V and 9 bases at J; junction bases unmatched: 15. CDR3 length: 16 residues. The germline CDR1 and CDR2 sequences are MNHEY and SVGEGT. CDR3 sequence: CASTPPGQERTSPLHF. The CDR3, as DNA: TGTGCCAGCACCCCCCCCGGACAGGAGAGGACTTCACCCCTCCACTTT.

This rearrangement joins TRBV7-2 to TRBJ2-2, with 16 bases matching TRBD2. Germline V gene sequence: CDR1 SGHTA, CDR2 FQGNSA. Unmatched junction bases numbered 8, after V lost 4 bases and J lost 6 bases. The CDR3 runs to 18 residues. The CDR3 sequence: CASSSRTGTSGGAGELFF. The CDR3, as DNA: TGTGCCAGCAGCTCCCGAACCGGGACTAGCGGGGGGGCCGGGGAGCTGTTTTTT.

This clonotype was detected a few times. The chain joins TRBV5-1 to TRBJ2-2; a weak D match, TRBD1 (5 bases). The V and J ends lost 3 bases and 0 bases respectively, with 6 bases between them. Germline values: CDR1 SGHRS, CDR2 YFSETQ. This CDR3 region has 14 residues. CDR3: CASSSDTNTGELFF. In DNA form, the CDR3 reads TGCGCCAGCAGCTCGGACACGAACACCGGGGAGCTGTTTTTT.